This entry lists 25 T cell receptor beta chains sequenced from one sample in a study of blood T cell repertoires in COVID-19. Assay used: immunoSEQ multiplex PCR; TCRdb lists only in-frame clones, some missing. Of 250,000 to 300,000 clones listed, 75% to 90% are singletons. The sequencing input was peripheral blood. The origin of the receptors is a man aged 50 or older with acute or convalescent COVID-19.

This chain joins TRBV21-1 and TRBJ1-6; the tabulated D call, TRBD1, remains unverified against the DNA. TRBV21-1 is a listed pseudogene. CDR3 size: 17 residues. The CDR3 DNA sequence: TGTGCCAGCAGCACTAACAGGCCGTCGGCGGAATTTTCACCCCTCCACTTT. The encoded protein is CASSTNRPSAEFSPLHF.

The rearrangement links TRBV25-1 to TRBJ1-2, with TRBD1 matching 7 bases. Losses at the gene ends were 10 bases for V and 3 bases for J; bases not matched to a gene: 5. CDR1 is MGHDK and CDR2 is SYGVNS in the germline V gene. There are 12 residues in the CDR3. The CDR3 region is CAIKTGDYGYTF. DNA for the CDR3: TGTGCCATCAAAACAGGGGACTATGGCTACACCTTC.

The chain joins TRBV9 to TRBJ2-6; D ambiguous. The germline V and J ends were trimmed by 3 bases and 0 bases, with 10 bases remaining between them. The CDR3 is 16 residues long. Germline CDR1 SGDLS, CDR2 YYNGEE. In nucleotides, the CDR3 is TGTGCCAGCAGCGCCCACAGAGCCTCTGGGGCCAACGTCCTGACTTTC. Amino acid sequence: CASSAHRASGANVLTF.

This clone was detected only once. This chain connects TRBV7-6 to TRBJ2-6; TRBD1 matches at 11 bases. This CDR3 has 18 amino acids. The germline gives CDR1 SGHVS, CDR2 FNYEAQ. Losses at the gene ends were 0 bases for V and 4 bases for J; bases not matched to a gene: 5. This chain's CDR3 is CASSLAQGQGEGANVLTF. The DNA for the CDR3 is TGTGCCAGCAGCTTAGCGCAGGGACAGGGGGAAGGGGCCAACGTCCTGACTTTC.

V and J are TRBV10-1 and TRBJ1-1, with 9 nucleotides matching TRBD1. J lost 5 bases, V lost 2 bases, and 3 bases had no gene match. Per the germline V gene, CDR1 is WNHNN and CDR2 is SYGVQD (reference sequence). CDR3 size: 14 residues. CDR3 sequence: CASSEGQGLTEAFF. CDR3 coding DNA: TGCGCCAGCAGTGAGGGACAGGGGTTAACTGAAGCTTTCTTT.

This clone was seen a few times. The chain couples TRBV7-6 to TRBJ2-7; D is perhaps TRBD1 (5 bases). V gave up 0 bases and J gave up 1 base, with 10 bases separating them. This CDR3 has 15 amino acids. Germline CDR1 SGHVS, CDR2 FNYEAQ. In DNA form, the CDR3 reads TGTGCCAGCAGCTTAGCGAGGACAACTTCCTACGAGCAGTACTTC. This codes for CASSLARTTSYEQYF.

V is TRBV2 and J is TRBJ1-3; tentative D call: TRBD1 (6 bases). This CDR3 has 15 residues. Germline lookup yields CDR1 SNHLY and CDR2 FYNNEI. V lost 8 bases, J lost 4 bases, and 18 bases lay in between. The CDR3 spells CASFPGGRAGNTIYF. The DNA for the CDR3 is TGTGCCAGCTTCCCGGGGGGCAGGGCAGGAAACACCATATATTTT.

The chain uses TRBV6-5 and TRBJ2-5; possible D gene TRBD1, 6 bases. This CDR3 is 13 amino acids long. The ends were cut back, 6 bases at V and 5 bases at J, with 13 bases in the middle. The germline V gene has CDR1 MNHEY and CDR2 SVGAGI. The DNA for the CDR3 is TGTGCCAGCAGGAAGGCAGGGGCGGAGACCCAGTACTTC. Its protein is CASRKAGAETQYF.

This clone showed up just once. The CDR3, as DNA: TGTGCCACCTTAGCGGGGGCGAATGAGCAGTTCTTC. It codes for CATLAGANEQFF. The V call is TRBV10-3, the J call TRBJ2-1, with 9 bases that match TRBD2. Germline CDR1 is ENHRY and CDR2 is SYGVKD. The CDR3 covers 12 residues. Trimming removed 10 bases from V and 7 bases from J; junction bases left unmatched: 5.

Only one count was recorded for this clone. The gene calls are TRBV27 and TRBJ2-7, with TRBD2 as a possible D gene (6 bases). V was clipped by 3 bases and J by 7 bases, with 13 bases between them. The germline V gene encodes CDR1 MNHEY and CDR2 SMNVEV (reference sequence). This CDR3 region has 13 residues. This CDR3 reads CASSFGHGLEQYF. The CDR3 nucleotides are TGTGCCAGCAGTTTCGGACACGGACTAGAGCAGTACTTC.

The V and J genes are TRBV10-3 and TRBJ2-5; tentatively, D is TRBD1 (5 bases). The CDR3 runs to 15 residues. Germline V gene sequence: CDR1 ENHRY, CDR2 SYGVKD. Trimming took 8 bases from V and 4 from J, leaving 20 bases between them. As DNA, the CDR3 is TGTGCCATCTCTCCGGTGGGGCGAGATTCAGAGACCCAGTACTTC. Its protein is CAISPVGRDSETQYF.

The chain employs TRBV6-5 and TRBJ1-2; maybe TRBD1 (6 bases). The germline V and J ends were trimmed by 0 bases and 2 bases, with 13 bases remaining between them. The germline CDR1 and CDR2 sequences are MNHEY and SVGAGI. The CDR3 is 16 residues long. CDR3 loop: CASSYSAGAGNYGYTF. The CDR3 DNA reads as TGTGCCAGCAGTTACTCGGCAGGGGCTGGAAACTATGGCTACACCTTC.

This clone was counted only a few times. The chain is built from TRBV7-9 and TRBJ2-7, with 7 bases identical to TRBD1. This CDR3 region has 14 residues. Germline CDR1 and CDR2: SEHNR and FQNEAQ (reference sequence). V shed 5 bases, J shed 2 bases, and the junction held 6 bases outside the gene matches. The CDR3 nucleotides are TGTGCCAGCAGCCCTCAGACAGGGCCCTACGAGCAGTACTTC. This gives the protein CASSPQTGPYEQYF.

The chain links TRBV19 to TRBJ1-6; D may be TRBD1 (5 bases). Per the germline V gene, CDR1 is LNHDA and CDR2 is SQIVND (reference sequence). The V and J ends lost 6 bases and 2 bases respectively, with 8 bases between them. The CDR3 covers 14 residues. The CDR3 DNA reads TGTGCCAGTAGCAGGGAAGCCTATAATTCACCCCTCCACTTT. This gives the protein CASSREAYNSPLHF. Full variable domain (remainder filled in from reference TRBV19 and TRBJ1-6): DGGITQSPKYLFRKEGQNVTLSCEQNLNHDAMYWYRQDPGQGLRLIYYSQIVNDFQKGDIAEGYSVSREKKESFPLTVTSAQKNPTAFYLCASSREAYNSPLHFGNGTRLTVT.

Turning to this clone: The junction does not match germline at one end; this may be a read error. The chain has TRBV5-1 and TRBJ2-4, with TRBD1 matching 10 bases. Germline assignment: CDR1 SGHRS and CDR2 YFSETQ. The length of the CDR3 is 14 residues. CDR3: CASSLDRGANIQYF. The CDR3 DNA follows: TGCGCCAGCAGTTTGGACAGGGGGGCGAACATTCAGTACTTC.

Remarks on this clone: Different DNA sequences within this sample yield the same CDR3. This chain joins TRBV5-1 and TRBJ2-2; 7 bases line up with TRBD2. The CDR3 has 15 residues. The germline gives CDR1 SGHRS, CDR2 YFSETQ. V shed 2 bases and J 0 bases; nucleotides not matched to a gene: 1. For the CDR3, the DNA is TGCGCCAGCAGCTTAGCGGGGACGAACACCGGGGAGCTGTTTTTT. As protein: CASSLAGTNTGELFF.

This clone was recorded only once. The V gene is TRBV5-4, the J gene TRBJ1-1, with 7 positions matching TRBD1. The junction had 10 bases not matched to a gene; V was cut back by 4 bases and J by 4 bases. The CDR3 sequence is 15 residues long. Germline loops: CDR1 SGHNT, CDR2 YYREEE (reference sequence). CDR3 residues: CASSRNVDRSTEAFF. In nucleotides, the CDR3 is TGTGCCAGCAGCCGAAACGTGGACAGGTCCACTGAAGCTTTCTTT.

V usage is TRBV6-5 and J usage is TRBJ1-4; the D gene is possibly TRBD1 (5 bases). There are 13 residues in the CDR3. Trimming shortened V by 9 bases and J by 4 bases, and 12 bases separated the two germline ends. The germline gives CDR1 MNHEY, CDR2 SVGAGI. The CDR3: CASMGGNNEKLFF. CDR3 nucleotide sequence: TGTGCCAGTATGGGGGGGAATAATGAAAAACTGTTTTTT.

This clone has only one observation. The chain combines TRBV10-3 with TRBJ1-1; 8 bases match TRBD1. Germline CDR1 ENHRY, CDR2 SYGVKD. The trim removed 7 bases at V and 1 base at J, leaving 5 bases unmatched. The CDR3 has 14 residues. CDR3: CAITWTGKNTEAFF. The DNA for the CDR3 is TGTGCCATCACCTGGACAGGGAAGAACACTGAAGCTTTCTTT.

The rearrangement uses TRBV3-1 (or the pseudogene TRBV3-2) and TRBJ2-3, with 7 bases lining up with TRBD2. V lost 4 bases, J lost 1 base, and 5 bases stayed unmatched. The germline V gene has CDR1 LGHDT and CDR2 YNNKEL (reference sequence). There are 15 residues in the CDR3. The CDR3 nucleotides read TGTGCCAGCAGCCTCGGACTAGGTGGCACAGATACGCAGTATTTT. This encodes CASSLGLGGTDTQYF.

The chain couples TRBV9 to TRBJ2-1; D is perhaps TRBD2 (5 bases). The CDR3 length is 17 residues. The germline V and J ends were trimmed by 4 bases and 7 bases, with 24 bases remaining between them. Germline lookup yields CDR1 SGDLS and CDR2 YYNGEE. Here the CDR3 reads CASSKQPTGPSPNEQFF. CDR3 nucleotide sequence: TGTGCCAGCAGCAAACAACCAACTGGGCCTAGCCCTAATGAGCAGTTCTTC.

CDR3 bases: TGTGCCAGCAGCCATGGGGGCCTCCAAACCTACGAGCAGTACTTC. Encoded protein: CASSHGGLQTYEQYF. The chain couples TRBV9 to TRBJ2-7; a possible D gene is TRBD1 (6 bases). The CDR3 consists of 15 residues. Germline V gene data show CDR1 as SGDLS and CDR2 as YYNGEE. With 4 bases removed from V and 2 bases from J, the gap between germline ends came to 16 bases.

The chain joins TRBV9 to TRBJ1-6; D call uncertain. Germline assignment: CDR1 SGDLS and CDR2 YYNGEE. V lost 1 base, J lost 8 bases, and 7 bases lay in between. The CDR3 totals 13 residues. In nucleotides, the CDR3 is TGTGCCAGCAGCGTATGGAGGGATTCACCCCTCCACTTT. Amino acids: CASSVWRDSPLHF.

The chain has TRBV5-1 and TRBJ2-3, with 10 positions matching TRBD2. The CDR3 runs to 15 residues. The V gene's germline CDR1 is SGHRS and CDR2 YFSETQ. V lost 2 bases and J lost 5; bases outside the gene matches: 5. CDR3 region: CASSLGTSAGDTQYF. The CDR3 DNA reads TGCGCCAGCAGCTTAGGGACTAGCGCCGGAGATACGCAGTATTTT.

This clone was detected only once. The chain carries TRBV28 and TRBJ2-2; tentative D call: TRBD2 (6 bases). The CDR3 extends over 13 amino acids. In germline, CDR1 is MDHEN, CDR2 SYDVKM. V lost 6 bases and J lost 7, with 12 bases in between. CDR3 DNA: TGTGCCAGCAGCTCGGAGGGTTTCGGGGAGCTGTTTTTT. Amino acid sequence: CASSSEGFGELFF.